These 25 T cell receptor beta chains share one sample of origin, sequenced in a study of blood T cells in healthy people across ages. The second PCR ran roughly 7 to 11 cycles with a sample-barcoded 5' primer and J-beta primers. TCRdb reprocessed the 5' RACE reads with MiXCR, giving one entry per CDR3 protein. The repertoire includes around 990,000 distinct CDR3 sequences, approximately 26% of them detected once, and 0.75% sits in the top ten. The same data also contributed to another study, on T cells of mothers and their children.

The sequenced sample was blood. Receptors originate from a girl aged 2 to 9 in good health.

The chain recombines TRBV20-1 with TRBJ2-7; TRBD2 matches 9 bases. Germline values: CDR1 DFQATT, CDR2 SNEGSKA (reference sequence). V trimming: 3 bases; J trimming: 4 bases; junction bases outside the gene matches: 19. The CDR3 loop spans 18 amino acids. The DNA for the CDR3 is TGCAGTGCTAGGTCTTTCAGTGGGACCGGGACTAGCTCGTACGAGCAGTACTTC. This sequence encodes CSARSFSGTGTSSYEQYF.

This clonotype has more than one count but fewer than ten. CDR3 residues: CASLGAAGANVLTF. In nucleotides, the CDR3 is TGTGCCAGTCTGGGCGCTGCTGGGGCCAACGTCCTGACTTTC. The chain couples TRBV19 to TRBJ2-6; unclear D gene. V shed 8 bases and J shed 2 bases, with 10 bases lying between them. The CDR3 covers 14 residues. The germline V gene encodes CDR1 LNHDA and CDR2 SQIVND (reference sequence).

CDR3 in DNA: TGTGCCAGCAGCCACACCGACAGTCAAGAGACCCAGTACTTC. Translating gives CASSHTDSQETQYF. The chain links TRBV7-3 to TRBJ2-5; maybe TRBD1 (5 bases). Germline CDR1 is SGHTA and CDR2 is FQGTGA. The CDR3 spans 14 residues. Trimming cost V 5 bases and J 2 bases, with 12 bases left between them.

This clonotype was picked up a small number of times. The rearrangement uses TRBV9 and TRBJ2-2, with D perhaps TRBD1 (6 bases). In germline, CDR1 is SGDLS, CDR2 YYNGEE. Trimming cost V 4 bases and J 7 bases, with 14 bases left between them. The CDR3 is 14 amino acids. The CDR3 DNA follows: TGTGCCAGCAGCCCAGGACAGTCCTTCGGGGAGCTGTTTTTT. It codes for CASSPGQSFGELFF. Full variable domain (missing parts from reference TRBV9 and TRBJ2-2): DSGVTQTPKHLITATGQRVTLRCSPRSGDLSVYWYQQSLDQGLQFLIQYYNGEERAKGNILERFSAQQFPDLHSELNLSSLELGDSALYFCASSPGQSFGELFFGEGSRLTVL.

On this clonotype: One end of the junction is discordant with germline, which a read error may explain. The V and J genes are TRBV27 and TRBJ2-1, with 11 bases matching TRBD1. This CDR3 region has 16 residues. Germline V CDR1 and CDR2: MNHEY, SMNVEV (reference sequence). Here the CDR3 reads CASRLWGQGEFNEQFF. Written as DNA, the CDR3 is TGTGCCAGCAGATTATGGGGACAGGGGGAGTTTAATGAGCAGTTCTTC.

V and J are TRBV20-1 and TRBJ2-7; 12 nucleotides align to TRBD2. The CDR3 sequence is 16 residues long. V lost 4 bases, J lost 0 bases, and 7 bases stayed unmatched. CDR1 DFQATT and CDR2 SNEGSKA come from the germline V gene (reference sequence). The CDR3, as DNA: TGCAGTGCTAACAAGAGGACTAGCGGGGACTCCTACGAGCAGTACTTC. Protein sequence: CSANKRTSGDSYEQYF.

The chain uses TRBV6-5 and TRBJ2-5, with 8 positions matching TRBD2. Germline assignment: CDR1 MNHEY and CDR2 SVGAGI. V trimming: 3 bases; J trimming: 4 bases; junction bases outside the gene matches: 4. CDR3 size: 14 residues. The CDR3 protein is CASSYTGLAETQYF. CDR3 coding DNA: TGTGCCAGCAGTTATACCGGACTAGCAGAGACCCAGTACTTC.

The chain is built from TRBV14 and TRBJ1-1, with no clear D. The V end was cut by 1 base, the J end by 0 bases, with 12 bases between. The CDR3 runs to 16 residues. Germline V gene data show CDR1 as SGHDN and CDR2 as FVKESK. The CDR3 DNA is TGTGCCAGCAGCCAAGTAATAGTGCCCATGAACACTGAAGCTTTCTTT. Its protein product is CASSQVIVPMNTEAFF.

This clonotype has more than one count but fewer than ten. The V call is TRBV7-9, the J call TRBJ2-6; 7 nucleotides agree with TRBD2. Trimming cost V 5 bases and J 0 bases; bases outside gene matches: 7. CDR3 length: 17 amino acids. The germline gives CDR1 SEHNR, CDR2 FQNEAQ (reference sequence). This chain's CDR3 is CASSPGGSVSGANVLTF. In DNA, the CDR3 is TGTGCCAGCAGCCCCGGGGGGTCCGTCTCTGGGGCCAACGTCCTGACTTTC.

V usage is TRBV12-3 or TRBV12-4 and J usage is TRBJ1-5; 8 nucleotides align to TRBD1. The CDR3 has 14 residues. With 7 bases clipped from V and 5 bases from J, the junction kept 7 bases outside the gene matches. Here the CDR3 DNA reads TGTGCCAGCACCCTATCAGGGGGCTATCAGCCCCAGCATTTT. Protein: CASTLSGGYQPQHF.

This clonotype was counted only a few times. The rearrangement uses TRBV27 and TRBJ2-5, with a weak D call TRBD1 (6 bases). V lost 4 bases to trimming and J lost 2 bases, with 11 bases between them. The CDR3 runs to 14 residues. Germline CDR1 is MNHEY and CDR2 is SMNVEV (reference sequence). The CDR3 region has the DNA TGTGCCAGCAGTTCAAGACAGGAACAAGAGACCCAGTACTTC. Translation gives CASSSRQEQETQYF.

The chain couples TRBV3-1 to TRBJ2-2; 9 positions agree with TRBD2. The germline gives CDR1 LGHDT, CDR2 YNNKEL (reference sequence). The CDR3 extends over 18 amino acids. Trimming removed 1 base from V and 0 bases from J; junction bases left unmatched: 6. CDR3 nucleotides: TGTGCCAGCAGCCAAGTTAGAGGCGGGGGGGCGAACACCGGGGAGCTGTTTTTT. This sequence encodes CASSQVRGGGANTGELFF.

This rearrangement joins TRBV20-1 to TRBJ2-1, with 14 bases fitting TRBD2. The germline V gene has CDR1 DFQATT and CDR2 SNEGSKA (reference sequence). V lost 6 bases, J lost 10 bases, and 8 bases stayed unmatched. This CDR3 is 14 amino acids long. The CDR3 DNA reads TGCAGTGCCCCGACTAGCGGGGGGGCCTCGGAGCAGTTCTTC. Translating it yields CSAPTSGGASEQFF.

With respect to this clonotype: The CDR3 carries no conserved terminal phenylalanine or tryptophan, so it likely arises from a read error. It is unclear where the CDR3 begins or ends on the DNA, so no DNA is shown, and the CDR3 is as TCRdb lists it. The V and J genes are TRBV12-3 or TRBV12-4 and TRBJ2-3; the DNA was not compared with TRBD1, the D call given in the table. The CDR3 is 16 residues long, counting both termini. The CDR3 here is CASSLVGRLGADTQYS.

This clonotype has more than one count but fewer than ten. This chain connects TRBV27 to TRBJ1-4; 9 bases are a match to TRBD1. J gave up 8 bases and V 5 bases, and 18 bases lay outside the gene matches. In germline, CDR1 is MNHEY, CDR2 SMNVEV (reference sequence). This CDR3 region has 18 residues. CDR3 DNA: TGTGCCAGCAGTCTAGTCCGGCCCCGACAGGGGGGAGGAGAAAAACTGTTTTTT. This sequence encodes CASSLVRPRQGGGEKLFF.

The J gene is TRBJ2-3, the V gene TRBV7-9; D may be TRBD1 or TRBD2 (6 bases each). The CDR3 extends over 15 amino acids. Trimming shortened V by 4 bases and J by 8 bases, and 19 bases separated the two germline ends. Germline CDR1 reads SEHNR; CDR2 reads FQNEAQ (reference sequence). This CDR3 is CASSSRDSGGGTQYF. CDR3 sequence (DNA): TGTGCCAGCAGCTCCCGGGACTCCGGGGGCGGTACGCAGTATTTT. Looking up the rest from reference TRBV7-9 and TRBJ2-3 gives the full variable domain: DTGVSQNPRHKITKRGQNVTFRCDPISEHNRLYWYRQTLGQGPEFLTYFQNEAQLEKSRLLSDRFSAERPKGSFSTLEIQRTEQGDSAMYLCASSSRDSGGGTQYFGPGTRLTVL.

This chain uses TRBV10-3 with TRBJ2-3, with 8 bases fitting TRBD2. The CDR3 sequence is 15 residues long. Germline values: CDR1 ENHRY, CDR2 SYGVKD. The trim removed 4 bases at V and 8 bases at J, leaving 11 bases unmatched. CDR3 sequence reads: CAISVGSGTVGTQYF. The CDR3 DNA is TGTGCCATCAGTGTTGGTAGCGGGACCGTCGGTACGCAGTATTTT.

Comments on this clonotype: The junction departs from the called germline gene at one end, perhaps through a read error. This chain links TRBV6-2 or TRBV6-3 with TRBJ2-5, with D maybe TRBD2 (6 bases). The end of the DNA fits TRBJ2-7 better, so the J call may be wrong. Germline CDR1 reads MNHEY; CDR2 reads SVGEGT. The CDR3 runs to 12 residues. The CDR3 spells CVSSPGLLEQYF. CDR3 sequence (DNA): TGTGTCAGCAGTCCTGGACTACTCGAGCAGTACTTC.

This clonotype occurred a few times. The gene calls are TRBV4-1 and TRBJ2-5; no clear D. With the DNA end fitting TRBJ2-1 better, the J assignment may be wrong. The CDR3 has 13 residues. CDR1 and CDR2 from the germline V gene are MGHRA and YSYEKL. The CDR3 nucleotides read TGCGCCAGCAGCCAAGTTATCTACAATGAGCAGTTCTTC. It translates to CASSQVIYNEQFF.

The genes are TRBV5-6 and TRBJ2-3; unclear D gene. Germline V gene sequence: CDR1 SGHDT, CDR2 YYEEEE. The CDR3 is 14 amino acids. Trimming took off 3 bases at V and 2 bases at J, with 10 bases between the two ends. CDR3 in amino acids: CASSSSEVTDTQYF. The DNA of the CDR3 is TGTGCCAGCAGCTCTTCTGAGGTCACAGATACGCAGTATTTT.

The chain recombines TRBV12-3 or TRBV12-4 with TRBJ2-3, with D possibly matching TRBD2 (5 bases). This CDR3 contains 14 residues. V lost 3 bases, J lost 8 bases, and 15 bases lay in between. CDR3 sequence: CASSFHEGVVTQYF. CDR3 in DNA: TGTGCCAGCAGTTTTCACGAGGGTGTGGTTACGCAGTATTTT.

This clonotype came up a few times. The V gene is TRBV7-6, the J gene TRBJ2-1, with 8 bases fitting TRBD2. The CDR3 loop spans 14 amino acids. Germline V gives CDR1 SGHVS, CDR2 FNYEAQ. Trimming took 2 bases from V and 9 from J; bases not matched to a gene: 6. CDR3: CASSLHGAGGEQFF. CDR3 nucleotides: TGTGCCAGCAGCTTACATGGCGCGGGGGGTGAGCAGTTCTTC.

In this sample, this clonotype turned up a few times. The chain links TRBV5-1 to TRBJ2-7, with D perhaps TRBD2 (5 bases). V lost 4 bases and J lost 5, with 16 bases in between. CDR3 length equals 14 residues. Germline V gives CDR1 SGHRS, CDR2 YFSETQ. CDR3 residues: CASSPLGSTDEQYF. CDR3 DNA sequence: TGCGCCAGCAGCCCCCTAGGGAGTACGGACGAGCAGTACTTC.

V and J are TRBV4-2 and TRBJ2-1; TRBD2 agrees at 9 bases. V trimming: 2 bases; J trimming: 5 bases; junction bases outside the gene matches: 16. The CDR3 has 19 amino acids. Germline loops: CDR1 LGHNA, CDR2 YNFKEQ. The CDR3 region is CASSQRTAAGLATHNEQFF. As DNA, the CDR3 is TGTGCCAGCAGCCAAAGAACGGCTGCCGGACTAGCGACACACAATGAGCAGTTCTTC.

The chain is built from TRBV7-9 and TRBJ1-3; 7 bases are shared with TRBD1. V shed 5 bases and J 0 bases; nucleotides not matched to a gene: 7. The CDR3 is made up of 16 amino acids. CDR1 and CDR2 (germline): SEHNR, FQNEAQ (reference sequence). This CDR3 reads CASSPPGGLSGNTIYF. DNA of the CDR3: TGTGCCAGCAGCCCACCAGGGGGACTCTCTGGAAACACCATATATTTT.